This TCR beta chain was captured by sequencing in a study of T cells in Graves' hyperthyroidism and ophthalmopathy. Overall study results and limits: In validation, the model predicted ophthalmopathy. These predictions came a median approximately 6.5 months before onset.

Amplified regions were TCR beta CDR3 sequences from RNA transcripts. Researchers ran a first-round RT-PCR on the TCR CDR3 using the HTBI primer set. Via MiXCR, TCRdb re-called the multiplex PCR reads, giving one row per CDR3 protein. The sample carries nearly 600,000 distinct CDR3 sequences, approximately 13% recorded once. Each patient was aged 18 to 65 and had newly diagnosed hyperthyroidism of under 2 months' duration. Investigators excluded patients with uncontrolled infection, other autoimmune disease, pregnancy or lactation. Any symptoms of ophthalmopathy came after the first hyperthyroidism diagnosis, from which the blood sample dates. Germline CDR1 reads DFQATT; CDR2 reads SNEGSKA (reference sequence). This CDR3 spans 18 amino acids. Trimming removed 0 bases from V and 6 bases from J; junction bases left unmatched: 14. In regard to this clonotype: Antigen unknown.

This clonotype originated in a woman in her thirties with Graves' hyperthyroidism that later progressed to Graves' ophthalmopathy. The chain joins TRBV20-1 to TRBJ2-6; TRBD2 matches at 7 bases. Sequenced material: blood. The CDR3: CSARDLSQREAEANVLTF. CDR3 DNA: TGCAGTGCTAGAGATTTGTCCCAACGGGAGGCCGAGGCCAACGTCCTGACTTTC.